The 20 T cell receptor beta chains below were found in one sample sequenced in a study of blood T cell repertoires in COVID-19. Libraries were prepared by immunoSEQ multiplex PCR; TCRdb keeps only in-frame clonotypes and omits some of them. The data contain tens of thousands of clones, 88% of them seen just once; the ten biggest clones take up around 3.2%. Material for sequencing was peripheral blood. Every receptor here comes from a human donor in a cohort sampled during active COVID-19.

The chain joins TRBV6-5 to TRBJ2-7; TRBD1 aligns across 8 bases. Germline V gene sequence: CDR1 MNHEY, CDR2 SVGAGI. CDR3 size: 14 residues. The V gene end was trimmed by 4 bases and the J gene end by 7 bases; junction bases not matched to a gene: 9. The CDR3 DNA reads TGTGCCAGCAGTTTTCGGACAGGGATTCGAGAGCAGTACTTC. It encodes CASSFRTGIREQYF.

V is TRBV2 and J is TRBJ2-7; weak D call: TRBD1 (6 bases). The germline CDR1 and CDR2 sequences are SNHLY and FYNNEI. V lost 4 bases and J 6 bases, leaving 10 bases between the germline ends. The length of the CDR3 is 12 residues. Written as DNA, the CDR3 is TGTGCCAGCAGTGGGGACACTCTCGAGCAGTACTTC. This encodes CASSGDTLEQYF.

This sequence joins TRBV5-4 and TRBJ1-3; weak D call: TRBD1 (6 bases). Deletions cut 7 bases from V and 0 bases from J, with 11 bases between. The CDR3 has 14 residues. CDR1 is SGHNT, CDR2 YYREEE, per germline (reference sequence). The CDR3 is CASSWGLSGNTIYF. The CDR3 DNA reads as TGTGCCAGCTCCTGGGGGCTCTCTGGAAACACCATATATTTT.

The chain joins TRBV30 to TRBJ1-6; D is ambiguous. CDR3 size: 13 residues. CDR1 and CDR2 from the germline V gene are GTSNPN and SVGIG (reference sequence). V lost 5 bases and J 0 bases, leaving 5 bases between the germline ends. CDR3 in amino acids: CAWESSYNSPLHF. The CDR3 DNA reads TGTGCCTGGGAGAGCTCCTATAATTCACCCCTCCACTTT. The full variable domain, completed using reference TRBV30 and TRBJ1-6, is SQTIHQWPATLVQPVGSPLSLECTVEGTSNPNLYWYRQAAGRGLQLLFYSVGIGQISSEVPQNLSASRPQDRQFILSSKKLLLSDSGFYLCAWESSYNSPLHFGNGTRLTVT.

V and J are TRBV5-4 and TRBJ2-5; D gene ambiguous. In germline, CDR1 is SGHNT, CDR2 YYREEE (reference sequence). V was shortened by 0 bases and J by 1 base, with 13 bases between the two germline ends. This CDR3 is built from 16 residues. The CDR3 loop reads CASSLGVRNSQETQYF. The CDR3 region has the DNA TGTGCCAGCAGCTTGGGAGTCAGGAACTCCCAAGAGACCCAGTACTTC.

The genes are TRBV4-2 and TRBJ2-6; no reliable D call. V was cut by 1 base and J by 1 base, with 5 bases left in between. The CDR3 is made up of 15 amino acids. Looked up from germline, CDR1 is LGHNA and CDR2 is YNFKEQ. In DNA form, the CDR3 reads TGTGCCAGCAGCCAAGCTTTGTCTGGGGCCAACGTCCTGACTTTC. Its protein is CASSQALSGANVLTF.

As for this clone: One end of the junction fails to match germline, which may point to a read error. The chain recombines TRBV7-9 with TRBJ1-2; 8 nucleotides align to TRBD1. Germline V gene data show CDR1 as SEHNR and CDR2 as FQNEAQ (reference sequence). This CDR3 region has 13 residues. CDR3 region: CASSLSLQGALVF. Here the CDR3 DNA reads TGTGCCAGCAGCTTGAGTTTGCAGGGGGCGTTGGTCTTC.

This CDR3 reads CASSPLLAGEQFF. DNA for the CDR3: TGTGCCAGCAGCCCCCTACTAGCGGGTGAGCAGTTCTTC. V usage is TRBV4-2 and J usage is TRBJ2-1, with 9 bases aligning to TRBD2. CDR1 and CDR2 (germline): LGHNA, YNFKEQ. The CDR3 is 13 amino acids. V shed 4 bases and J 9 bases; nucleotides not matched to a gene: 4.

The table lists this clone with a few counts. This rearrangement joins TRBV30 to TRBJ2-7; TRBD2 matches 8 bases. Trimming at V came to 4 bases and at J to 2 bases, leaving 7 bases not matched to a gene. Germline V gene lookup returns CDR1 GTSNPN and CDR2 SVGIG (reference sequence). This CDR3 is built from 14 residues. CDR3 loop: CAWIPAGGAYEQYF. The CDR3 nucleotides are TGTGCCTGGATCCCTGCGGGGGGAGCCTACGAGCAGTACTTC.

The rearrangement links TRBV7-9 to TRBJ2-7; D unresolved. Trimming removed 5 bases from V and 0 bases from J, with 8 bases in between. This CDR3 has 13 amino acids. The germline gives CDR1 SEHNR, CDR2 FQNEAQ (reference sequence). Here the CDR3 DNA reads TGTGCCAGCAGCCATCCTAGCTCCTACGAGCAGTACTTC. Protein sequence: CASSHPSSYEQYF.

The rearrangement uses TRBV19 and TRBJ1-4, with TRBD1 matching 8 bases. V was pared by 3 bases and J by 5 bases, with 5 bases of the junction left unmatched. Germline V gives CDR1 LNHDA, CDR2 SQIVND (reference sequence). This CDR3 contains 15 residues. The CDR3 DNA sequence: TGTGCCAGTAGTATCCGGACAGGGAGGAATGAAAAACTGTTTTTT. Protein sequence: CASSIRTGRNEKLFF. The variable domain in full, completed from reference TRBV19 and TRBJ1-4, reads DGGITQSPKYLFRKEGQNVTLSCEQNLNHDAMYWYRQDPGQGLRLIYYSQIVNDFQKGDIAEGYSVSREKKESFPLTVTSAQKNPTAFYLCASSIRTGRNEKLFFGSGTQLSVL.

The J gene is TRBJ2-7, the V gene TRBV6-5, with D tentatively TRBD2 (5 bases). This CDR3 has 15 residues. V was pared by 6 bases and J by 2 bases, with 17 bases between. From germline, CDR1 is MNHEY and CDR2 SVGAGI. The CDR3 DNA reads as TGTGCCAGCAGACCCGACCGGCGGGCCCCCTACGAGCAGTACTTC. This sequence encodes CASRPDRRAPYEQYF.

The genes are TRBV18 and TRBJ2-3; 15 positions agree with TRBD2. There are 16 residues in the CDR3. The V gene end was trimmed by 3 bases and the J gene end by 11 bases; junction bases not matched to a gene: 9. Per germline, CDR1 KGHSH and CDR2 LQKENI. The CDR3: CASSPAGLAGGEKQYF. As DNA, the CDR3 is TGTGCCAGCTCACCGGCAGGACTAGCGGGGGGGGAAAAGCAGTATTTT.

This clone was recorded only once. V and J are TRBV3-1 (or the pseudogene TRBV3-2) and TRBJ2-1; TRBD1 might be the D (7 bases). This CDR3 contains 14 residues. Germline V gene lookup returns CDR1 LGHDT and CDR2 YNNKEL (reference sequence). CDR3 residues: CPWGVGTVYNEQFF. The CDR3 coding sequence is TGTCCTTGGGGGGTAGGGACAGTCTACAATGAGCAGTTCTTC.

The CDR3, as DNA: TGTGCCAGCTCACCATCGGGACACTTGAACACTGAAGCTTTCTTT. Translated: CASSPSGHLNTEAFF. The chain combines TRBV18 with TRBJ1-1; possible D gene TRBD1, 6 bases. Trimming took off 2 bases at V and 0 bases at J, with 10 bases between the two ends. CDR1 is KGHSH and CDR2 is LQKENI in the germline V gene. The CDR3 loop spans 15 amino acids.

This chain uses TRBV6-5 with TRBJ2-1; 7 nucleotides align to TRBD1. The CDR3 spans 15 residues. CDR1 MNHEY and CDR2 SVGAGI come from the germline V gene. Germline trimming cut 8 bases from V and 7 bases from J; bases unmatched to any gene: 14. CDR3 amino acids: CASQSRERGRNEQFF. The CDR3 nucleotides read TGTGCCAGCCAATCAAGGGAAAGGGGGCGTAATGAGCAGTTCTTC.

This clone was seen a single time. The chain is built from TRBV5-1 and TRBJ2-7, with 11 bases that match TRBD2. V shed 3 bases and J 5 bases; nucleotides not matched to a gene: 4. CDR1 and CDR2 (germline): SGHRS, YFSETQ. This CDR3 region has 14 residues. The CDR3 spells CASSSSGRIDEQYF. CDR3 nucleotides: TGCGCCAGCAGCTCTAGCGGGAGGATAGACGAGCAGTACTTC.

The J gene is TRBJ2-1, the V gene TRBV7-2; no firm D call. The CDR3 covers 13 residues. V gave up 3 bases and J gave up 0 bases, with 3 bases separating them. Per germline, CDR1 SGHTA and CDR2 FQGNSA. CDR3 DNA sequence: TGTGCCAGCAGCTTCTTCTCCTACAATGAGCAGTTCTTC. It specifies CASSFFSYNEQFF.

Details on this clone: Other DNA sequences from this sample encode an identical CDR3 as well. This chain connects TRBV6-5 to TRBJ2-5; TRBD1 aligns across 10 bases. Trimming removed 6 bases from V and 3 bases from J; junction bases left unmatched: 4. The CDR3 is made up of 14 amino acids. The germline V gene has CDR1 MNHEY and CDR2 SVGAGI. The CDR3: CASRTGTGEETQYF. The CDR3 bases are TGTGCCAGCAGAACCGGGACAGGGGAAGAGACCCAGTACTTC.

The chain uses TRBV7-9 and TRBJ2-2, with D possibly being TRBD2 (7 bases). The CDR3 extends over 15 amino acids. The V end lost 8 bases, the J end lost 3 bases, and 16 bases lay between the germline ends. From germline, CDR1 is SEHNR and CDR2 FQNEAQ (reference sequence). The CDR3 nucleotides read TGTGCCAGCGGAATTTCGGGGGGCTACACCGGGGAGCTGTTTTTT. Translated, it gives CASGISGGYTGELFF.